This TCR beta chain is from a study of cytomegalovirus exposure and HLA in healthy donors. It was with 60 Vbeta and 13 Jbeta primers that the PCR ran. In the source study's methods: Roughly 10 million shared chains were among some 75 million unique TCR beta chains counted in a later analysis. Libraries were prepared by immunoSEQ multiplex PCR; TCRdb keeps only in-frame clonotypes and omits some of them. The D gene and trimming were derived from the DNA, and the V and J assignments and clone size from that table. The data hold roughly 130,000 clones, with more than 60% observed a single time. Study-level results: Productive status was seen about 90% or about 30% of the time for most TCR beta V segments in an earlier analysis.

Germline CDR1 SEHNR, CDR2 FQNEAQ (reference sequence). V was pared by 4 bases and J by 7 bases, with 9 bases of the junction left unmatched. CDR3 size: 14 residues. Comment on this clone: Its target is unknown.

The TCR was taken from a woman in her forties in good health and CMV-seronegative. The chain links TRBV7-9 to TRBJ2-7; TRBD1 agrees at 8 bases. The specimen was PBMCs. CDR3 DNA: TGTGCCAGCAGCTCCGAGGACAGGGCCACGGAGCAGTACTTC. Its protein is CASSSEDRATEQYF.